This is a list of T cell receptor beta chains from one sample in a study of blood T cell repertoires in COVID-19. Libraries were prepared by immunoSEQ multiplex PCR; TCRdb keeps only in-frame clonotypes and omits some of them. The table includes fewer than 300,000 clones, approximately 90% detected once. The material sequenced was PBMCs or T cells enriched from blood (not recorded which). These receptors were obtained from a man younger than 30 who had recovered from COVID-19. Each CDR3 is given with its conserved first and last residue. D genes are given only for firm matches. Not all rows give a size; the values are once, few, many and, for expanded clones, a class.

abundance	d_gene	v_gene	j_gene	len	CDR3aa	CDR3nt
NA	TRBD2	TRBV11-2	TRBJ2-5	16	CASRRLAGGPGETQYF	TGTGCCAGCAGACGACTAGCGGGGGGGCCGGGGGAGACCCAGTACTTC
NA	NA	TRBV11-3	TRBJ2-5	16	CASSITEAEGQETQYF	TGTGCCAGCAGCATAACAGAGGCGGAGGGCCAAGAGACCCAGTACTTC
once	NA	TRBV30	TRBJ2-2	15	CAWSVLRGRPGELFF	TGTGCCTGGAGTGTACTTCGAGGGAGGCCCGGGGAGCTGTTTTTT
NA	TRBD1	TRBV7-2	TRBJ2-1	14	CATRLDRVGNEQFF	TGTGCCACCCGATTGGACAGGGTGGGCAATGAGCAGTTCTTC
NA	NA	TRBV28	TRBJ1-2	11	CASGGRDGYTF	TGTGCCAGCGGAGGACGGGATGGCTACACCTTC
NA	NA	TRBV10-3	TRBJ2-7	15	CAISGGGGSPYEQYF	TGTGCCATCAGTGGGGGGGGCGGGAGCCCCTACGAGCAGTACTTC
NA	TRBD2	TRBV10-3	TRBJ2-7	15	CAISVAGGRSIEQYF	TGTGCCATCAGCGTAGCGGGAGGGCGGAGTATCGAGCAGTACTTC
NA	NA	TRBV4-2	TRBJ1-5	16	CASSQGVTGFYQPQHF	TGTGCCAGCAGCCAAGGGGTCACGGGGTTCTATCAGCCCCAGCATTTT
NA	TRBD1	TRBV6-5	TRBJ2-7	14	CASSFRQGAGEQYF	TGTGCCAGCAGTTTTCGACAGGGGGCGGGCGAGCAGTACTTC
NA	NA	TRBV21-1	TRBJ1-6	18	CASSIENRGPLYNSPLHF	TGTGCCAGCAGCATAGAAAACAGGGGGCCCCTCTATAATTCACCCCTCCACTTT
few	TRBD1	TRBV9	TRBJ1-2	15	CASSLGTGDNYGYTF	TGTGCCAGCAGCCTAGGGACAGGGGACAACTATGGCTACACCTTC
NA	TRBD2	TRBV3-1/TRBV3-2	TRBJ2-3	16	CASRQGLAGRTDTQYF	TGTGCCAGCAGACAGGGACTAGCGGGACGCACAGATACGCAGTATTTT
NA	TRBD1	TRBV2	TRBJ1-5	13	CASMGQGNQPQHF	TGTGCCAGCATGGGACAGGGAAACCAGCCCCAGCATTTT
NA	NA	TRBV3-1/TRBV3-2	TRBJ1-1	14	CASSPLRGGTEAFF	TGTGCCAGCAGCCCCTTGAGGGGGGGGACTGAAGCTTTCTTT
NA	TRBD1	TRBV5-8	TRBJ1-2	13	CASSLTGDYGYTF	TGTGCCAGCAGTCTGACAGGGGATTATGGCTACACCTTC
NA	NA	TRBV2	TRBJ1-4	15	CASSEIRGGGEKLFF	TGTGCCAGCAGTGAAATCCGGGGAGGCGGGGAAAAACTGTTTTTT
NA	TRBD1	TRBV6-5	TRBJ1-4	14	CASSSGTGVEKLFF	TGTGCCAGCAGTTCCGGGACAGGGGTTGAAAAACTGTTTTTT
once	TRBD1	TRBV14	TRBJ2-7	12	CASSRDRVVQYF	TGTGCCAGCAGCCGTGACAGGGTGGTGCAGTACTTC
NA	NA	TRBV28	TRBJ2-1	16	CASSQPFAGSYNEQFF	TGTGCCAGCAGCCAGCCCTTCGCGGGGTCCTACAATGAGCAGTTCTTC
NA	NA	TRBV3-1/TRBV3-2	TRBJ1-1	14	CASRQAGKGTEAFF	TGTGCCAGCAGGCAGGCAGGGAAGGGGACTGAAGCTTTCTTT
NA	TRBD2	TRBV5-4	TRBJ2-7	15	CASSLGQGGAYEQYF	TGTGCCAGCAGCTTGGGGCAGGGAGGGGCCTACGAGCAGTACTTC
NA	NA	TRBV7-9	TRBJ1-4	12	CASSLAEEKLFF	TGTGCCAGCAGCTTAGCGGAGGAAAAACTGTTTTTT
NA	NA	TRBV6-1	TRBJ1-5	19	CASSENPFAGRTSNQPQHF	TGTGCCAGCAGTGAAAACCCCTTCGCGGGACGCACAAGCAATCAGCCCCAGCATTTT
NA	TRBD1	TRBV10-3	TRBJ2-7	15	CAISGTGQNSYEQYF	TGTGCCATCAGTGGGACGGGACAGAACTCCTACGAGCAGTACTTC
NA	TRBD1	TRBV7-9	TRBJ2-1	16	CASSKGAGRAYNEQFF	TGTGCCAGCAGCAAGGGGGCGGGCCGAGCCTACAATGAGCAGTTCTTC
NA	NA	TRBV25-1	TRBJ1-3	14	CASSERSGRDTIYF	TGTGCCAGCAGTGAAAGGTCCGGGAGGGACACCATATATTTT
once	TRBD1	TRBV28	TRBJ1-2	15	CASSRGQGGNYGYTF	TGTGCCAGCAGTCGGGGACAGGGAGGTAACTATGGCTACACCTTC
once	TRBD2	TRBV5-1	TRBJ2-1	15	CASGRGGGRFNEQFF	TGCGCCAGCGGCAGAGGAGGCGGGAGATTCAATGAGCAGTTCTTC
NA	TRBD2	TRBV3-1/TRBV3-2	TRBJ2-2	17	CASSQGLAGGLSGELFF	TGTGCCAGCAGCCAAGGACTAGCGGGAGGGCTGAGCGGGGAGCTGTTTTTT
few	NA	TRBV19	TRBJ2-7	13	CASSLGSSYEQYF	TGTGCCAGTAGTTTGGGCAGCTCCTACGAGCAGTACTTC
NA	TRBD2	TRBV30	TRBJ2-3	11	CAFQAGDTQYF	TGTGCCTTCCAAGCGGGGGATACGCAGTATTTT
NA	TRBD1	TRBV7-3	TRBJ1-2	14	CASSPGQGLYGYTF	TGTGCCAGCAGCCCGGGACAGGGCCTGTATGGCTACACCTTC
few	TRBD1	TRBV3-1/TRBV3-2	TRBJ1-5	13	CASSRDRDRPQHF	TGTGCCAGCAGCAGGGACAGGGATAGGCCCCAGCATTTT
NA	TRBD1	TRBV2	TRBJ1-1	12	CASSEGTGRAFF	TGTGCCAGCAGTGAAGGGACAGGACGAGCTTTCTTT
NA	NA	TRBV19	TRBJ2-2	14	CASSLRGATGELFF	TGTGCCAGTAGTCTTCGGGGGGCGACCGGGGAGCTGTTTTTT
NA	TRBD2	TRBV25-1	TRBJ2-5	17	CASSGESSGGPQETQYF	TGTGCCAGCAGTGGGGAGTCTAGCGGGGGGCCCCAAGAGACCCAGTACTTC
NA	TRBD2	TRBV3-1/TRBV3-2	TRBJ2-1	18	CASSQEVGSGVGRSQQFF	TGTGCCAGCAGCCAAGAGGTCGGGAGCGGGGTGGGCAGGTCTCAGCAGTTCTTC
NA	NA	TRBV28	TRBJ1-5	12	CASTTGNQPQHF	TGTGCCAGCACTACAGGGAATCAGCCCCAGCATTTT
NA	TRBD1	TRBV18	TRBJ1-2	14	CASSPRDRDYGYTF	TGTGCCAGCTCACCCCGGGACAGGGATTATGGCTACACCTTC
NA	NA	TRBV11-2	TRBJ1-5	17	CASSLGLGEGPDQPQHF	TGTGCCAGCAGCTTAGGGTTGGGGGAGGGGCCCGATCAGCCCCAGCATTTT
NA	NA	TRBV27	TRBJ1-5	14	CASRQAGSNQPQHF	TGTGCCAGCAGGCAAGCGGGAAGCAATCAGCCCCAGCATTTT
NA	NA	TRBV7-2	TRBJ2-3	14	CASSGSRRSDTQYF	TGTGCCAGCAGCGGTAGCAGAAGATCAGATACGCAGTATTTT
NA	NA	TRBV28	TRBJ2-3	15	CASSLPYSGFGEQYF	TGTGCCAGCAGTTTACCGTACAGCGGCTTCGGGGAGCAGTATTTT
NA	NA	TRBV21-1	TRBJ1-2	12	CASGGGNYGYTF	TGTGCCAGTGGTGGGGGGAACTATGGCTACACCTTC
NA	TRBD2	TRBV5-1	TRBJ2-6	19	CASSFSPGLIPSGANVLTF	TGCGCCAGCAGCTTCTCTCCGGGACTAATCCCGTCAGGGGCCAACGTCCTGACTTTC
NA	NA	TRBV9	TRBJ2-3	14	CASSSVGAIDTQYF	TGTGCCAGCAGCTCGGTGGGGGCGATAGATACGCAGTATTTT
NA	NA	TRBV18	TRBJ1-1	13	CASIFGMDTEAFF	TGTGCCAGCATTTTCGGGATGGACACTGAAGCTTTCTTT
NA	NA	TRBV3-1/TRBV3-2	TRBJ1-5	14	CASSQTGLSQPQHF	TGTGCCAGCAGCCAAACAGGGCTTTCCCAGCCCCAGCATTTT
once	NA	TRBV5-1	TRBJ2-5	15	CASSLGSRVGETQYF	TGCGCCAGCAGCTTGGGTAGCAGGGTTGGAGAGACCCAGTACTTC
NA	TRBD2	TRBV30	TRBJ2-1	14	CAWSGLASFIEQFF	TGTGCCTGGAGTGGACTAGCGTCATTTATTGAGCAGTTCTTC
once	NA	TRBV30	TRBJ1-4	12	CAWSLQPGKLFF	TGTGCCTGGTCTCTGCAACCCGGAAAACTGTTTTTT